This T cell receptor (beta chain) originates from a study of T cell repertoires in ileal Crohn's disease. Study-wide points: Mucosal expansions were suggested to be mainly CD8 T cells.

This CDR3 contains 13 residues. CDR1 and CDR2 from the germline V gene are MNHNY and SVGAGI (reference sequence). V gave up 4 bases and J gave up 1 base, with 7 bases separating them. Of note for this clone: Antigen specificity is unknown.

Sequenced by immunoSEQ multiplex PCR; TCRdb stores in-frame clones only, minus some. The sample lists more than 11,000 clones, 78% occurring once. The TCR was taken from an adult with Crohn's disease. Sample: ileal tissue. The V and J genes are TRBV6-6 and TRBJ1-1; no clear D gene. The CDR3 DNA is TGTGCCAGCAGTTCCGACAAGAACACTGAAGCTTTCTTT. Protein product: CASSSDKNTEAFF.